This T cell receptor beta chain was obtained from a study of T cell responses to AZD1222 COVID-19 vaccine. TCRdb's copy holds only in-frame clones and misses some; the assay was immunoSEQ multiplex PCR. The table lists 95,000 to 150,000 clones, 80% to 90% of them singletons, with 9.4% in the top ten. The CDR3 runs to 15 residues. V was shortened by 0 bases and J by 3 bases, with 8 bases between the two germline ends. Germline lookup yields CDR1 KGHDR and CDR2 SFDVKD. The chain links TRBV24-1 to TRBJ2-1; D may be TRBD1 (5 bases). Specimen: peripheral blood, collected on day 0 of AZD1222 vaccination. The sequence derives from an adult in good health. The CDR3 loop is CATSDLQQDYNEQFF. DNA of the CDR3: TGTGCCACCAGTGATTTGCAACAGGACTACAATGAGCAGTTCTTC.